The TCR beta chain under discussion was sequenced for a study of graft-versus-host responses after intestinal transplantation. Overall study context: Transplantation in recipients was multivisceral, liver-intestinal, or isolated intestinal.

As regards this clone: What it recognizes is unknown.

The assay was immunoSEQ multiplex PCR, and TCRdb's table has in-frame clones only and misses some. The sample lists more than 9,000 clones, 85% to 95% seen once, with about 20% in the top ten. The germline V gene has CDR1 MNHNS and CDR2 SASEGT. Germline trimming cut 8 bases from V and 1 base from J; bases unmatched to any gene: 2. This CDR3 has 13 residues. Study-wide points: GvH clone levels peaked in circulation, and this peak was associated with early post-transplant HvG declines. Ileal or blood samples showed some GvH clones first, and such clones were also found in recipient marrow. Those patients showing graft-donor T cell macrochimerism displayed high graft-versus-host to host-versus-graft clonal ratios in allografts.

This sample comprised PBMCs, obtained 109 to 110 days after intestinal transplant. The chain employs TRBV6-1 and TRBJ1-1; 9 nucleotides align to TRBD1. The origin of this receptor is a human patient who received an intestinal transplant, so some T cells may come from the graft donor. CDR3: CASRQGGNTEAFF. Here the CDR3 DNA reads TGTGCCAGCCGACAGGGGGGGAACACTGAAGCTTTCTTT.